This TCR beta chain was identified in a study of patients and donors after allogeneic stem cell transplantation. The CDR3 is 15 residues long. The V end lost 5 bases, the J end lost 1 base, and 12 bases lay between the germline ends. Germline assignment: CDR1 SGHRS and CDR2 YFSETQ. MiXCR was run by TCRdb on the RT-PCR reads, yielding one entry per CDR3 protein. In the table there are some 230,000 distinct CDR3 sequences, roughly 14% of which are singletons. The sequence derives from a human donor who was either an allogeneic HSCT recipient or a stem cell or donor lymphocyte infusion donor (not recorded which). It is not recorded whose cells these are; they may come from a transplant donor. The chain recombines TRBV5-1 with TRBJ2-2; weak D call: TRBD1 (6 bases). Source material: blood, either unsorted or a sorted T cell fraction (not recorded which). CDR3 coding DNA: TGCGCCAGCAGGCAGGACAGTAAGAACACCGGGGAGCTGTTTTTT. This gives the protein CASRQDSKNTGELFF.